This T cell receptor (beta chain) was captured by sequencing in a study of blood T cell repertoires in COVID-19. Study information: T cells, B-cell-depleted T cells, or PBMCs provided the cDNA or gDNA that served as material.

This CDR3 is built from 15 residues. Germline V gene lookup returns CDR1 MNHEY and CDR2 SVGEGT. V was pared by 6 bases and J by 5 bases, with 9 bases of the junction left unmatched. Per the study methods: Using reference gene primer amplification, nucleated cell counts were estimated. The data were produced by immunoSEQ multiplex PCR, yet TCRdb's version contains in-frame clones alone and is incomplete. That table is the source of V, J and clone size, and D and trimming were worked out from the DNA. The sample has some 220,000 clones; around 80% are singletons. Recruited during active infection, patients (from Seattle) were subsequently followed longitudinally.

The sample taken for sequencing was peripheral blood. The chain joins TRBV6-2 or TRBV6-3 to TRBJ2-5, with 10 positions matching TRBD1. The clonotype comes from a woman in her 30s with COVID-19, enrolled during active disease. CDR3 DNA sequence: TGTGCCAGCAGCCGACAGGGGGCTCAAAGCGAGACCCAGTACTTC. Translated: CASSRQGAQSETQYF.